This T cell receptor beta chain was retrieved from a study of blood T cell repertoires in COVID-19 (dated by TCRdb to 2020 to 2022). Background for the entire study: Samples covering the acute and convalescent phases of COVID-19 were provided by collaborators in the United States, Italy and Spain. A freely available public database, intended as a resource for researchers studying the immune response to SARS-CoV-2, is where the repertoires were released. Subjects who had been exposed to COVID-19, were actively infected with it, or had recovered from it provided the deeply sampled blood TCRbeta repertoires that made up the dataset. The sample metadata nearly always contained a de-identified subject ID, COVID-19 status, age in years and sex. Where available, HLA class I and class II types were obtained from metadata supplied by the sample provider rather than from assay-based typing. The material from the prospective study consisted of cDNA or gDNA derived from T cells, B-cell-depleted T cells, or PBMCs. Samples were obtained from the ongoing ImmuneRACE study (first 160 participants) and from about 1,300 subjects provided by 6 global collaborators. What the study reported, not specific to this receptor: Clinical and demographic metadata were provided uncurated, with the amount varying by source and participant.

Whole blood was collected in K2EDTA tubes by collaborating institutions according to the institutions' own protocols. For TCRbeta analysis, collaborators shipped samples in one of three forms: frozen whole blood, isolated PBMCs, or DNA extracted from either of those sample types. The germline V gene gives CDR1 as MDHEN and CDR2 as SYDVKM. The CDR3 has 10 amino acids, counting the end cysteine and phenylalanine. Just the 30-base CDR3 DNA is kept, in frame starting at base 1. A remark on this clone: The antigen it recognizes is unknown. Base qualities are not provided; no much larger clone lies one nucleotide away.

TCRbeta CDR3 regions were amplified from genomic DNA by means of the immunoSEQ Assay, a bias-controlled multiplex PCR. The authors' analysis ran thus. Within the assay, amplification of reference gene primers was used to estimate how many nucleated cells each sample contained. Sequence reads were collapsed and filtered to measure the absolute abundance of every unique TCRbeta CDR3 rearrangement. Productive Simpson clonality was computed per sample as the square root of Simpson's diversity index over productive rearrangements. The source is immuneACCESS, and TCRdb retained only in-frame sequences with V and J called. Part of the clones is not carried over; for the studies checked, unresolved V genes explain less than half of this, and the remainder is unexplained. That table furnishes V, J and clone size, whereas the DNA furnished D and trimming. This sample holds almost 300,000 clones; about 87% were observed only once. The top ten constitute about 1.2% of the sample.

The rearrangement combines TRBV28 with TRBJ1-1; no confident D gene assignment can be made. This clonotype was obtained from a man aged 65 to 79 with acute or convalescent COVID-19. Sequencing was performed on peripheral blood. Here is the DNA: TGTGTCACATGGTACACTGAAGCTTTCTTT. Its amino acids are CVTWYTEAFF. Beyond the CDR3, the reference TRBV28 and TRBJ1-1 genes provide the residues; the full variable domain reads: DVKVTQSSRYLVKRTGEKVFLECVQDMDHENMFWYRQDPGLGLRLIYFSYDVKMKEKGDIPEGYSVSREKKERFSLILESASTNQTSMYLCVTWYTEAFFGQGTRLTVV.